This T cell receptor beta chain was sequenced in a study of T cell responses to AZD1222 COVID-19 vaccine. Details on this clone: Its antigen is as yet unknown.

Only in-frame clones appear in the TCRdb table, and some are missing; sequencing was by immunoSEQ multiplex PCR. The top ten hold around 3.1% of the sample, which has roughly 100,000 clones, nearly 90% seen once. This CDR3 region has 15 residues. Germline V CDR1 and CDR2: MDHEN, SYDVKM. V trimming: 10 bases; J trimming: 4 bases; junction bases outside the gene matches: 15. Study observations and caveats: Just a handful of people given AZD1222 tested seropositive at baseline. Across spike, vaccine-associated CD4 TCRs were found, dominant at 160-218 and 743-854. Sampling captured repertoires only after the peak T cell response.

This TCR was sampled from an adult in good health. This sample comprised peripheral blood, obtained on day 0 of AZD1222 vaccination. V and J are TRBV28 and TRBJ1-2; 7 bases are a match to TRBD1. The CDR3 protein is CATGTTGPGGYGYTF. The CDR3 nucleotides read TGTGCCACAGGGACGACAGGGCCAGGCGGCTATGGCTACACCTTC.